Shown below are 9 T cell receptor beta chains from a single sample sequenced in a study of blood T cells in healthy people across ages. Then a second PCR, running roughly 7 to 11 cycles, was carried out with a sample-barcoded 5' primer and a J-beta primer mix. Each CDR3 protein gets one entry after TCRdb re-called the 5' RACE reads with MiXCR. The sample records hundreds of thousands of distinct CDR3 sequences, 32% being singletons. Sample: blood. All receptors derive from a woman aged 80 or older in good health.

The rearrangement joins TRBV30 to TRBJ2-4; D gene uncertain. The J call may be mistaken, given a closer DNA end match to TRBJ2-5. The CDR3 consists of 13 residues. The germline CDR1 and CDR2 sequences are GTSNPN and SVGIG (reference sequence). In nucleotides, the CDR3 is TGTGCCTGGACCCCAATTGGGAAAGAGACCCAGTACTTC. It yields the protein CAWTPIGKETQYF.

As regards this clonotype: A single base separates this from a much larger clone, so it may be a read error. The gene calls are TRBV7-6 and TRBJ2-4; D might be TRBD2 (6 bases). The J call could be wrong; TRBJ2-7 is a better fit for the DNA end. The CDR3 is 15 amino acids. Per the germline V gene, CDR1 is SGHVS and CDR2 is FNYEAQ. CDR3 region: CASSLVDKGGYEQYF. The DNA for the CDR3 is TGTGCCAGCAGCTTAGTGGACAAGGGAGGTTACGAGCAGTACTTC.

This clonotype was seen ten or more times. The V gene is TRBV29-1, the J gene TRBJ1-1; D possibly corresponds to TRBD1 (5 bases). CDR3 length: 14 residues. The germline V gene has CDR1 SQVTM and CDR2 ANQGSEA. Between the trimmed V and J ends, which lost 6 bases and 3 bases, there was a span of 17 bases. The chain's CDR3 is CSVTSGRLDTEAFF. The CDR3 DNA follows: TGCAGCGTAACCTCGGGACGCCTGGACACTGAAGCTTTCTTT.

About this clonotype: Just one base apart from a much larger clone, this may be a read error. In nucleotides, the CDR3 is TGTGCCATCAGTGGACAGAGGTCTTCCTACAATGAGCAGTTCTTC. Amino acid sequence: CAISGQRSSYNEQFF. J is TRBJ2-1 and V is TRBV10-3; possible D gene TRBD1, 5 bases. Germline loops: CDR1 ENHRY, CDR2 SYGVKD. V lost 4 bases and J lost 1, with 11 bases in between. This CDR3 contains 15 residues.

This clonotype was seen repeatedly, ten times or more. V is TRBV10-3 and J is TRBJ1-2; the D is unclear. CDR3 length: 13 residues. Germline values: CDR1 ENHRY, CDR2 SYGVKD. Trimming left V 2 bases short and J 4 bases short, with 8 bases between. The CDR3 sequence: CAISEEEGYGYTF. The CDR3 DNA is TGTGCCATCAGTGAGGAAGAGGGCTATGGCTACACCTTC.

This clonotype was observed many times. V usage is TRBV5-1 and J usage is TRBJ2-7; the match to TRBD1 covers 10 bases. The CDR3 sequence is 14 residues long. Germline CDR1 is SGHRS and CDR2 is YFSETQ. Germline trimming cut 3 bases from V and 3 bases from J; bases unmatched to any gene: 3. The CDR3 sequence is CASSWTGGGYEQYF. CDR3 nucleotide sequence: TGCGCCAGCAGCTGGACAGGGGGAGGCTACGAGCAGTACTTC.

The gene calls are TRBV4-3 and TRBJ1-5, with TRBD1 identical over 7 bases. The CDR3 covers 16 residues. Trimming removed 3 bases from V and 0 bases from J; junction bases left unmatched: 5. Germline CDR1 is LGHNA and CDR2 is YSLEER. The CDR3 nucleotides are TGCGCCAGCAGCCAGGCCGGGACAGATAGCAATCAGCCCCAGCATTTT. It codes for CASSQAGTDSNQPQHF.

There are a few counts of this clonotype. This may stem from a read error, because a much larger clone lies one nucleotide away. In DNA, the CDR3 is TGTGCCAGCAGCCCCTGGGCAGGAGACAATGAGCAGTACTTC. Translating it yields CASSPWAGDNEQYF. The rearrangement joins TRBV11-2 to TRBJ2-7; D gene uncertain. The CDR3 sequence is 14 residues long. The germline V and J ends were trimmed by 5 bases and 7 bases, with 18 bases remaining between them. Germline values: CDR1 SGHAT, CDR2 FQNNGV.

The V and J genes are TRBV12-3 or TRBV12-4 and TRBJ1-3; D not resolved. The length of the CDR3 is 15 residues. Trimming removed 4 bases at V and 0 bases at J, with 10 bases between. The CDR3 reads CASSSVPVSGNTIYF. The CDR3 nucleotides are TGTGCCAGCAGTTCCGTGCCAGTCTCTGGAAACACCATATATTTT.